Sequencing of this T cell receptor (beta chain) was carried out in a study of graft-versus-host responses after intestinal transplantation. Study details: For around 3 years after anti-thymocyte globulin induction, all recipients took tacrolimus and steroids. Study-level points and caveats: Early post-transplant declines in HvG were associated with peak levels of circulating GvH clones. Recipient marrow harbored GvH clones, some of which surfaced first in ileum or blood.

This CDR3 has 14 amino acids. Losses at the gene ends were 1 base for V and 3 bases for J; bases not matched to a gene: 3. The germline V gene encodes CDR1 SGHKS and CDR2 YYEKEE (reference sequence). Of note for this clone: The antigen remains unidentified.

The repertoire was sequenced with immunoSEQ multiplex PCR; TCRdb's copy has only in-frame clones and lacks some. The sample has about 85,000 clones; approximately 90% are singletons. The clonotype was recovered from a human donor who was the organ donor for an intestinal transplant. The genes are TRBV5-5 and TRBJ1-1, with TRBD1 identical over 7 bases. The sequenced sample was unstimulated CD8+ T cells sorted from spleen or lymph node cells, obtained before transplant. CDR3 sequence reads: CASSLFTGDTEAFF. CDR3 nucleotides: TGTGCCAGCAGCTTGTTTACAGGGGACACTGAAGCTTTCTTT.